This T cell receptor (beta chain) was recorded in a study of blood T cell repertoires in COVID-19. Per the original methods: From reference gene primer amplification, estimates of nucleated cell counts were derived. The method was immunoSEQ multiplex PCR; TCRdb's version includes in-frame clones alone and lacks a portion of them. V and J calls and clone size are given by that table; D and trimming were obtained from the DNA. This table has 85,000 to 90,000 clones, more than 65% appearing once. The CDR3 sequence is 14 residues long. Germline CDR1 reads SGDLS; CDR2 reads YYNGEE. V lost 0 bases to trimming and J lost 0 bases, with 6 bases between them.

Sequenced input: peripheral blood. The clonotype originates from a man in his 70s with acute or convalescent COVID-19. The J gene is TRBJ1-1, the V gene TRBV9; no reliable D call. The CDR3 spells CASSVVQMNTEAFF. The CDR3 nucleotides are TGTGCCAGCAGCGTAGTGCAGATGAACACTGAAGCTTTCTTT. Full variable domain (outside the CDR3, taken from reference TRBV9 and TRBJ1-1): DSGVTQTPKHLITATGQRVTLRCSPRSGDLSVYWYQQSLDQGLQFLIQYYNGEERAKGNILERFSAQQFPDLHSELNLSSLELGDSALYFCASSVVQMNTEAFFGQGTRLTVV.